This TCR beta chain originates from a study of CD8 T cells in ankylosing spondylitis (TCRdb year 2017). About the full investigation: To find TCR variants linked to disease, the study profiled T cell receptor beta repertoires in ankylosing spondylitis patients and healthy donors. The full study cohort was made up of 25 ankylosing spondylitis patients and 95 to 130 healthy donors. Peripheral blood samples were taken, and synovial fluid was additionally collected from ankylosing spondylitis patients. The study at large found these results: The disease-linked clones were reported as significantly enriched in matched synovial fluid samples from ankylosing spondylitis patients. In peripheral blood, the disease-linked clones were found at relatively low frequencies and had a CD8+ phenotype. Some TCR beta motif variants had previously been reported in synovial fluid and blood of reactive arthritis patients, which suggested common disease-initiation mechanisms. Blood from ankylosing spondylitis patients appeared to be characterized by a TCR beta motif made up of fewer than ten highly homologous amino acid variants.

A note on this clonotype: The clone's antigen remains unknown. Base qualities were left out, and no much larger clone turns up one base away.

Sequencing was performed on an Illumina HiSeq 2500. Quantitative 5'-RACE with molecular barcodes was used to prepare TCR beta libraries. As for how the authors treated the data: To identify disease-linked TCR variants, a new computational method was used, one built on a probabilistic model of VDJ rearrangement. TCRdb reran the public reads through fastp at Q25 and MiXCR, keeping productive beta chains. Rows merge per CDR3 protein into single entries with the most common DNA and genes. The V and J calls and clone size come from TCRdb's table, not from the authors' own analysis. This sample is represented by around 140,000 distinct CDR3 sequences; roughly a sixth of them were singletons. The top ten hold about 30% of the sample. The CDR3 has 14 amino acids, counting the end cysteine and phenylalanine. Only the CDR3 part of the read is kept: 42 bases, read in frame from the first base. The germline V gene encodes CDR1 MNHNS and CDR2 SASEGT. V drops 3 bases and J drops 2 bases, leaving 10 bases in between.

Sequenced material: blood, either unsorted or a sorted T cell fraction (not recorded which). The TCR originated in a male donor with ankylosing spondylitis. Rearrangement joined TRBV6-1 to TRBJ1-2; the D segment could be TRBD1, given 6 matching bases. This receptor has the CDR3 CASSEWQGNYGYTF. The nucleotide sequence is TGTGCCAGCAGTGAGTGGCAGGGGAACTATGGCTACACCTTC.